This T cell receptor (beta chain) was identified during a study of shared clonotypes between healthy human individuals. Study-wide results and caveats: What limited the represented genetic and exposure-history diversity was the small number of donors.

The assay was immunoSEQ multiplex PCR, and TCRdb's table has in-frame clones only and misses some. There are millions of clones in the sample; around nine tenths occur only once, and roughly 0.13% lies in the top ten. The CDR3 runs to 14 residues. From germline, CDR1 is SGHRS and CDR2 YFSETQ. V lost 5 bases, J lost 5 bases, and 16 bases lay in between. A note on this clone: Its antigen is undetermined.

The source of this sequence is a man aged 18-30 years in good health. The sample comprised naive CD4+ T cells sorted from blood. Indicated subset: CD45RA+ positively selected. The chain uses TRBV5-1 and TRBJ2-5; TRBD2 might be the D (5 bases). The CDR3 DNA sequence: TGCGCCAGCAGTCCTGGGAGTTCCGGGGAGACCCAGTACTTC. This codes for CASSPGSSGETQYF.